A selection of T cell receptor beta chains follows, all from one sample in a study of T cells in Graves' hyperthyroidism and ophthalmopathy. TCRdb independently ran MiXCR on the multiplex PCR reads; one entry per CDR3 protein. The top ten hold less than 3.5% of the sample, which has roughly 650,000 distinct CDR3 sequences, approximately 16% seen once. Sequenced sample: blood. These receptors all come from a middle-aged woman with Graves' ophthalmopathy. CDR3s include the opening cysteine and the closing phenylalanine or tryptophan. The order of the fields is clone size, CDR3 length, J gene, V gene, D gene, CDR3 protein, CDR3 DNA. The D gene is left open where the match is weak. Clone size is stated in some rows and not others, as once, few, many or a class when expanded.

size: many; length: 11; J: TRBJ2-1; V: TRBV7-2; D: NA; CDR3: CASSSGPHQFF; DNA: TGTGCCAGCAGTTCGGGGCCCCATCAGTTCTTC
size: many; length: 15; J: TRBJ2-1; V: TRBV20-1; D: TRBD2; CDR3: CSARDRSGNPNEQFF; DNA: TGCAGTGCTAGAGATCGTAGCGGGAACCCCAATGAGCAGTTCTTC
size: many; length: 18; J: TRBJ2-5; V: TRBV28; D: TRBD2; CDR3: CASSPGTSGIRSTKTQYF; DNA: TGTGCCAGCAGTCCCGGGACTAGCGGGATAAGGTCGACGAAGACCCAGTACTTC
size: NA; length: 13; J: TRBJ1-1; V: TRBV20-1; D: TRBD1; CDR3: CSATTGGGTEAFF; DNA: TGCAGTGCAACAACAGGGGGCGGCACTGAAGCTTTCTTT
size: NA; length: 18; J: TRBJ2-3; V: TRBV27; D: TRBD2; CDR3: CASSLRSPSGGSTDTQYF; DNA: TGTGCCAGCAGTTTAAGGTCCCCTAGCGGGGGTAGCACAGATACGCAGTATTTT
size: NA; length: 13; J: TRBJ1-3; V: TRBV2; D: NA; CDR3: CASRGYSGNTIYF; DNA: TGTGCCAGCAGAGGGTACAGCGGAAACACCATATATTTT
size: many; length: 15; J: TRBJ2-7; V: TRBV15; D: TRBD1; CDR3: CATRRETGGKDEQYF; DNA: TGTGCCACCCGAAGGGAGACAGGGGGCAAGGACGAGCAGTACTTC
size: NA; length: 14; J: TRBJ2-1; V: TRBV7-2; D: NA; CDR3: CASSLARVGAEQFF; DNA: TGTGCCAGCAGCTTGGCCAGGGTTGGAGCTGAGCAGTTCTTC
size: many; length: 15; J: TRBJ2-7; V: TRBV6-1; D: NA; CDR3: CASSDDGSTTYEQYF; DNA: TGTGCCAGCAGTGACGATGGCAGTACCACCTACGAGCAGTACTTC
size: NA; length: 18; J: TRBJ2-1; V: TRBV9; D: TRBD2; CDR3: CASSVTAAGGGVPNEQFF; DNA: TGTGCCAGCAGCGTAACGGCGGCGGGGGGCGGGGTACCCAATGAGCAGTTCTTC
size: few; length: 16; J: TRBJ1-3; V: TRBV12-3/TRBV12-4; D: NA; CDR3: CASSSPPWGAGNTIYF; DNA: TGTGCCAGCAGCTCGCCCCCGTGGGGTGCTGGAAACACCATATATTTT
size: few; length: 14; J: TRBJ1-2; V: TRBV7-9; D: NA; CDR3: CASRLDSSNYGYTF; DNA: TGTGCCAGCAGGCTGGACAGTTCGAACTATGGCTACACCTTC
size: NA; length: 14; J: TRBJ2-7; V: TRBV6-2/TRBV6-3; D: NA; CDR3: CASTGGSGAYEQYF; DNA: TGTGCCAGCACCGGGGGCTCTGGGGCCTACGAGCAGTACTTC
size: NA; length: 17; J: TRBJ2-4; V: TRBV5-6; D: NA; CDR3: CASSLNRERWDKNIQYF; DNA: TGTGCCAGCAGCTTGAACCGAGAAAGATGGGACAAAAACATTCAGTACTTC
size: many; length: 14; J: TRBJ2-5; V: TRBV12-3/TRBV12-4; D: NA; CDR3: CASSLEGPKRTQYF; DNA: TGTGCCAGCAGTTTAGAAGGGCCTAAAAGGACCCAGTACTTC
size: NA; length: 15; J: TRBJ2-7; V: TRBV12-3/TRBV12-4; D: TRBD1; CDR3: CASSLRGTGVYEQYF; DNA: TGTGCCAGCAGCCTGAGAGGGACAGGGGTCTACGAGCAGTACTTC
size: few; length: 18; J: TRBJ2-2; V: TRBV6-1; D: TRBD1; CDR3: CASSEILLGTGNTGELFF; DNA: TGTGCCAGCAGTGAAATACTCCTGGGGACAGGGAACACCGGGGAGCTGTTTTTT
size: NA; length: 16; J: TRBJ2-2; V: TRBV18; D: NA; CDR3: CASSPISSGNTGELFF; DNA: TGTGCCAGCTCACCGATTAGTTCGGGAAACACCGGGGAGCTGTTTTTT
size: many; length: 14; J: TRBJ2-3; V: TRBV6-6; D: NA; CDR3: CASSYSRLTDTQYF; DNA: TGTGCCAGCAGTTACAGCCGGCTCACAGATACGCAGTATTTT
size: few; length: 15; J: TRBJ2-5; V: TRBV9; D: NA; CDR3: CASSPFEGGKETQYF; DNA: TGTGCCAGCAGCCCTTTTGAGGGAGGAAAAGAGACCCAGTACTTC
size: many; length: 13; J: TRBJ2-7; V: TRBV20-1; D: NA; CDR3: CGLNGGAVLEQYF; DNA: TGCGGCCTCAACGGGGGCGCTGTCCTCGAGCAGTACTTC
size: many; length: 13; J: TRBJ2-7; V: TRBV2; D: NA; CDR3: CASSHTMSHEQYF; DNA: TGTGCCAGCAGCCACACAATGTCCCACGAGCAGTACTTC
size: many; length: 15; J: TRBJ2-7; V: TRBV6-1; D: NA; CDR3: CASSTGQGYSYEQYF; DNA: TGTGCCAGCAGTACGGGTCAAGGATACTCCTACGAGCAGTACTTC
size: many; length: 14; J: TRBJ2-7; V: TRBV11-2; D: TRBD2; CDR3: CASSSGTSYGEQYF; DNA: TGTGCCAGCAGCTCTGGGACTAGCTATGGCGAGCAGTACTTC
size: NA; length: 17; J: TRBJ2-1; V: TRBV3-1; D: TRBD2; CDR3: CASSQGRGEREVDEQFF; DNA: TGTGCCAGCAGCCAAGGTCGAGGGGAGCGGGAGGTGGATGAGCAGTTCTTC
size: many; length: 17; J: TRBJ1-2; V: TRBV20-1; D: TRBD1; CDR3: CSAGDSQDRPSLSGYTF; DNA: TGCAGTGCTGGGGACAGCCAAGACAGACCTTCTTTGTCTGGCTACACCTTC
size: many; length: 17; J: TRBJ2-1; V: TRBV6-1; D: NA; CDR3: CASSRSRLLASYNEQFF; DNA: TGTGCCAGCAGCCGAAGTCGCTTGCTAGCGTCCTACAATGAGCAGTTCTTC
size: many; length: 15; J: TRBJ1-1; V: TRBV6-1; D: TRBD1; CDR3: CASRPGQGPGTEAFF; DNA: TGTGCCAGCAGGCCGGGACAGGGGCCGGGAACTGAAGCTTTCTTT
size: NA; length: 13; J: TRBJ1-2; V: TRBV2; D: NA; CDR3: CASSLRDNTGYTF; DNA: TGTGCCAGCAGTCTCCGGGACAATACTGGCTACACCTTC
size: many; length: 16; J: TRBJ2-1; V: TRBV5-1; D: TRBD2; CDR3: CASSTPGLAGAGEQFF; DNA: TGCGCCAGCAGCACTCCGGGACTAGCGGGAGCGGGTGAGCAGTTCTTC
size: many; length: 16; J: TRBJ1-6; V: TRBV20-1; D: TRBD1; CDR3: CSANLLGQGDNSPLHF; DNA: TGCAGTGCTAATCTATTGGGGCAGGGGGATAATTCACCCCTCCACTTT
size: NA; length: 15; J: TRBJ2-3; V: TRBV30; D: NA; CDR3: CAWRKGVGSTDTQYF; DNA: TGTGCCTGGAGGAAGGGGGTGGGCAGCACAGATACGCAGTATTTT
size: many; length: 13; J: TRBJ2-3; V: TRBV10-2; D: NA; CDR3: CASKGSGTDTQYF; DNA: TGCGCCAGCAAGGGATCTGGCACAGATACGCAGTATTTT
size: few; length: 14; J: TRBJ2-7; V: TRBV30; D: TRBD1; CDR3: CASIFRDSAYEQYF; DNA: TGTGCCTCAATCTTCCGGGACAGCGCCTACGAGCAGTACTTC
size: few; length: 14; J: TRBJ2-3; V: TRBV12-3/TRBV12-4; D: NA; CDR3: CASSFSRSLDTQYF; DNA: TGTGCCAGCAGTTTTTCTCGAAGTTTAGATACGCAGTATTTT
size: few; length: 15; J: TRBJ2-7; V: TRBV6-1; D: TRBD2; CDR3: CASRFGTSGSYEQYF; DNA: TGTGCCAGCAGATTTGGGACTAGCGGTTCCTACGAGCAGTACTTC
size: many; length: 13; J: TRBJ1-4; V: TRBV11-2; D: TRBD1; CDR3: CASSLGQGGKLFF; DNA: TGTGCCAGCAGCTTAGGGCAGGGGGGGAAACTGTTTTTT
size: many; length: 18; J: TRBJ2-3; V: TRBV12-3/TRBV12-4; D: TRBD2; CDR3: CASSFSTLGGSSTDTQYF; DNA: TGTGCCAGCAGTTTTTCCACGCTCGGGGGGTCTAGCACAGATACGCAGTATTTT